The rows below give T cell receptor beta chains drawn from one sample of a study of T cells in tumors after PD-1 blockade. Profiled with immunoSEQ multiplex PCR; TCRdb holds only in-frame clones, not every one. The sample consists of over 1,500 clones, about 70% of them appearing once. The sequenced sample was tumor tissue, obtained before anti-PD-1 treatment. The source is a human donor with cutaneous squamous cell carcinoma. Each CDR3 is given with its conserved first and last residue. The D gene is left open where the match is weak. Clone size appears in some rows only: once, few, many, or a class for an expanded clone.

d_call,clone_size,j_call,v_call,cdr3_aa,cdr3_nt
.,.,TRBJ1-1,TRBV7-2,CASSLDWAFEAFF,TGTGCCAGCAGCTTAGATTGGGCTTTTGAAGCTTTCTTT
.,.,TRBJ2-7,TRBV7-6,CASSLAGETEQYF,TGTGCCAGCAGCTTGGCAGGGGAGACCGAGCAGTACTTC
.,.,TRBJ1-1,TRBV9,CASSPAGTGAEAFF,TGTGCCAGCAGCCCCGCGGGGACTGGGGCTGAAGCTTTCTTT
.,large,TRBJ1-2,TRBV6-1,CASSEGTLGYTF,TGTGCCAGCAGTGAGGGCACACTCGGCTACACCTTC
TRBD1,.,TRBJ1-4,TRBV5-6,CASSATGMGEKLFF,TGTGCCAGCAGCGCGACAGGGATGGGCGAAAAACTGTTTTTT
.,.,TRBJ1-2,TRBV12-3/TRBV12-4,CASTSRGNYGYTF,TGTGCCAGCACCTCCAGGGGTAACTATGGCTACACCTTC
TRBD1,.,TRBJ1-4,TRBV4-2,CASSPPRDRSEKLFF,TGTGCCAGCTCTCCCCCGCGGGACAGGAGCGAAAAACTGTTTTTT
.,few,TRBJ1-6,TRBV5-6,CASTLRVNSPLHF,TGTGCCAGCACCCTACGGGTAAATTCACCCCTCCACTTT
.,few,TRBJ1-1,TRBV6-5,CASSRRQSVLTEAFF,TGTGCCAGCAGTAGACGACAGTCAGTTCTCACTGAAGCTTTCTTT
.,.,TRBJ1-1,TRBV3-1/TRBV3-2,CASSNQNTEAFF,TGTGCCAGCAGCAATCAGAACACTGAAGCTTTCTTT
.,once,TRBJ1-5,TRBV5-1,CASFYRSNQPQHF,TGCGCCAGCTTTTACCGGAGCAATCAGCCCCAGCATTTT
.,.,TRBJ1-1,TRBV28,CATSRLQGNTEAFF,TGTGCCACTTCAAGACTACAGGGAAACACTGAAGCTTTCTTT
.,.,TRBJ1-1,TRBV24-1,CATSPVFTEAFF,TGTGCCACCAGTCCAGTGTTCACTGAAGCTTTCTTT
.,.,TRBJ2-5,TRBV19,CASSIVGGWETQYF,TGTGCCAGTAGTATTGTCGGGGGATGGGAGACCCAGTACTTC
.,large,TRBJ2-2,TRBV5-1,CASSPRAGANTGELFF,TGCGCCAGCAGCCCTCGGGCGGGCGCGAACACCGGGGAGCTGTTTTTT
.,.,TRBJ2-3,TRBV7-2,CASSLGLGGGASTDTQYF,TGTGCCAGCAGCTTAGGGCTCGGGGGTGGGGCGAGCACAGATACGCAGTATTTT
.,.,TRBJ1-6,TRBV7-6,CASSLGFAGAEGSPLHF,TGTGCCAGCAGCTTAGGATTTGCAGGGGCTGAAGGTTCACCCCTCCACTTT
.,.,TRBJ2-3,TRBV5-5,CASSSLRGAGDMQYF,TGTGCCAGCAGCTCTCTTCGGGGGGCTGGAGATATGCAGTATTTT
TRBD2,.,TRBJ2-1,TRBV30,CAWSGRGLAGLQQFF,TGTGCCTGGAGTGGCCGGGGACTAGCGGGGCTGCAGCAGTTCTTC
TRBD1,.,TRBJ1-3,TRBV5-1,CASSEDRETNTIYF,TGCGCCAGCAGCGAGGACAGGGAAACAAACACCATATATTTT
.,once,TRBJ2-2,TRBV10-3,CAISPQGNTGELFF,TGTGCCATCAGCCCTCAGGGAAACACCGGGGAGCTGTTTTTT
.,once,TRBJ1-4,TRBV28,CASSFPGRDEKLFF,TGTGCCAGCAGTTTCCCAGGGAGAGATGAAAAACTGTTTTTT
TRBD2,.,TRBJ2-2,TRBV7-8,CASSFGGGGAGELFF,TGTGCCAGCAGCTTCGGGGGCGGGGGGGCCGGGGAGCTGTTTTTT
.,.,TRBJ2-3,TRBV29-1,CSVEGGAGADTQYF,TGCAGCGTTGAGGGGGGGGCCGGGGCAGATACACAGTATTTT
TRBD2,.,TRBJ2-1,TRBV5-6,CASSLGLAGGRGEQFF,TGTGCCAGCAGCCTCGGGCTAGCGGGGGGGCGAGGTGAGCAGTTCTTC
TRBD1,.,TRBJ2-6,TRBV27,CASSSTGSGANVLTF,TGTGCCAGCAGTTCGACAGGGTCTGGGGCCAACGTCCTGACTTTC
.,.,TRBJ2-2,TRBV6-5,CASSYTSPGTGELFF,TGTGCCAGCAGTTACACTTCCCCGGGGACCGGGGAGCTGTTTTTT